These T cell receptor beta chains were read from a single sample in a study of CD8 T cells in Susac syndrome. In TCRdb, the immunoSEQ multiplex PCR reads were re-called with MiXCR into one record per CDR3 protein. Of under 200,000 distinct CDR3 sequences in the sample, about 94% are singletons; the top ten hold approximately 0.098%. Sequencing was performed on CD4+ T cells from PBMCs. The receptors were sampled from a human donor with Susac syndrome. CDR3s include the opening cysteine and the closing phenylalanine or tryptophan. Fields, in order: CDR3 protein, CDR3 DNA, V gene, D gene, J gene, clone size. The D gene is left open where the match is weak. Size is stated for part of the rows, as once, few or many counts, or as a class when the clone is expanded.

cdr3_aa: CASSYSQQSSYNSPLHF; cdr3_nt: TGTGCCAGCAGTTACTCTCAACAGAGCTCCTATAATTCACCCCTCCACTTT; v_call: TRBV6-5; d_call: NA; j_call: TRBJ1-6; clone_size: NA
cdr3_aa: CASSDQGDSSPLHF; cdr3_nt: TGTGCCAGCAGCGATCAGGGAGATTCTTCACCCCTCCACTTT; v_call: TRBV7-8; d_call: NA; j_call: TRBJ1-6; clone_size: NA
cdr3_aa: CASSLVSSNQPQHF; cdr3_nt: TGTGCCAGCAGCTTGGTGAGCTCCAATCAGCCCCAGCATTTT; v_call: TRBV7-2; d_call: NA; j_call: TRBJ1-5; clone_size: NA
cdr3_aa: CASSSGQGVGETQYF; cdr3_nt: TGTGCCAGCAGTTCGGGACAGGGGGTAGGAGAGACCCAGTACTTC; v_call: TRBV2; d_call: TRBD1; j_call: TRBJ2-5; clone_size: NA
cdr3_aa: CASSYRSGVETDTQYF; cdr3_nt: TGTGCCAGCAGTTACCGGTCCGGGGTGGAAACAGATACGCAGTATTTT; v_call: TRBV6-6; d_call: NA; j_call: TRBJ2-3; clone_size: NA
cdr3_aa: CASSSGSGPLNTEAFF; cdr3_nt: TGCGCCAGCAGCTCCGGGTCGGGGCCCTTGAACACTGAAGCTTTCTTT; v_call: TRBV5-1; d_call: NA; j_call: TRBJ1-1; clone_size: NA
cdr3_aa: CASSPIMKEQFF; cdr3_nt: TGTGCCAGCAGCCCAATCATGAAGGAGCAGTTCTTC; v_call: TRBV5-6; d_call: NA; j_call: TRBJ2-1; clone_size: NA
cdr3_aa: CSVEKGTLQETQYF; cdr3_nt: TGCAGCGTTGAAAAGGGGACCCTCCAAGAGACCCAGTACTTC; v_call: TRBV29-1; d_call: NA; j_call: TRBJ2-5; clone_size: NA
cdr3_aa: CAWSMGQGHGYTF; cdr3_nt: TGTGCCTGGAGTATGGGACAGGGGCACGGCTACACCTTC; v_call: TRBV30; d_call: TRBD1; j_call: TRBJ1-2; clone_size: NA
cdr3_aa: CASSLQRTYEQYF; cdr3_nt: TGTGCCAGCAGTTTACAACGGACCTACGAGCAGTACTTC; v_call: TRBV27; d_call: NA; j_call: TRBJ2-7; clone_size: NA
cdr3_aa: CASSSPLPEQFF; cdr3_nt: TGTGCCAGCAGCTCCCCTCTTCCCGAGCAGTTCTTC; v_call: TRBV7-9; d_call: NA; j_call: TRBJ2-1; clone_size: NA
cdr3_aa: CASSQDQRGAQVYEQYF; cdr3_nt: TGCGCCAGCAGCCAAGACCAGCGGGGGGCTCAAGTCTACGAGCAGTACTTC; v_call: TRBV4-1; d_call: TRBD2; j_call: TRBJ2-7; clone_size: NA
cdr3_aa: CAISGGGGQETQYF; cdr3_nt: TGTGCCATCAGTGGCGGGGGAGGCCAAGAGACCCAGTACTTC; v_call: TRBV10-3; d_call: TRBD2; j_call: TRBJ2-5; clone_size: NA
cdr3_aa: CASSLAPQPSDIQYF; cdr3_nt: TGTGCCAGCAGCTTAGCGCCCCAGCCCTCGGACATTCAGTACTTC; v_call: TRBV7-2; d_call: NA; j_call: TRBJ2-4; clone_size: once
cdr3_aa: CASRQGSDRTYEQYF; cdr3_nt: TGTGCCAGCAGACAGGGTTCGGACAGGACCTACGAGCAGTACTTC; v_call: TRBV6-6; d_call: TRBD1; j_call: TRBJ2-7; clone_size: NA
cdr3_aa: CASSLDISHRNEQYF; cdr3_nt: TGTGCCAGCAGCTTGGACATCAGTCATCGTAACGAGCAGTACTTC; v_call: TRBV5-4; d_call: NA; j_call: TRBJ2-7; clone_size: NA
cdr3_aa: CSAEQGLGNQPQHF; cdr3_nt: TGCAGTGCGGAACAGGGTCTGGGCAATCAGCCCCAGCATTTT; v_call: TRBV20-1; d_call: NA; j_call: TRBJ1-5; clone_size: NA
cdr3_aa: CASSYTRNTGELFF; cdr3_nt: TGTGCCAGCAGCTACACTAGGAACACCGGGGAGCTGTTTTTT; v_call: TRBV3-1; d_call: NA; j_call: TRBJ2-2; clone_size: NA
cdr3_aa: CSATVPGSRTEAFF; cdr3_nt: TGCAGTGCTACCGTGCCCGGAAGTCGCACTGAAGCTTTCTTT; v_call: TRBV20-1; d_call: NA; j_call: TRBJ1-1; clone_size: NA
cdr3_aa: CSAVENWGYTF; cdr3_nt: TGCAGCGCCGTCGAGAATTGGGGCTACACCTTC; v_call: TRBV29-1; d_call: NA; j_call: TRBJ1-2; clone_size: NA
cdr3_aa: CASSSRAHMVDEQFF; cdr3_nt: TGCGCCAGCAGTTCCCGGGCCCACATGGTCGATGAGCAGTTCTTC; v_call: TRBV5-1; d_call: NA; j_call: TRBJ2-1; clone_size: NA
cdr3_aa: CASSQDSHLLNTEAFF; cdr3_nt: TGTGCCAGCAGCCAAGATAGCCATTTACTGAACACTGAAGCTTTCTTT; v_call: TRBV4-2; d_call: NA; j_call: TRBJ1-1; clone_size: NA
cdr3_aa: CASSLGADSGYTF; cdr3_nt: TGCGCCAGCAGCTTGGGGGCCGATTCGGGCTACACCTTC; v_call: TRBV5-1; d_call: NA; j_call: TRBJ1-2; clone_size: once
cdr3_aa: CSARDWQGSHEQYF; cdr3_nt: TGCAGTGCTAGAGATTGGCAGGGGTCCCACGAGCAGTACTTC; v_call: TRBV20-1; d_call: NA; j_call: TRBJ2-7; clone_size: NA
cdr3_aa: CASSQVSGQPQHF; cdr3_nt: TGTGCCAGCAGCCAAGTTTCCGGGCAGCCCCAGCATTTT; v_call: TRBV3-1; d_call: NA; j_call: TRBJ1-5; clone_size: NA
cdr3_aa: CASSRQGDYGYTF; cdr3_nt: TGTGCCAGCAGTCGGCAGGGCGACTATGGCTACACCTTC; v_call: TRBV25-1; d_call: NA; j_call: TRBJ1-2; clone_size: NA